These 27 T cell receptor beta chains were all obtained from the same sample, sequenced in a study of monozygotic twins with inflammatory bowel disease. TCRdb re-called the 5' RACE reads and catalogs CDR3 proteins one per entry, DNA excluded. This specimen shows about 350,000 distinct CDR3 sequences; the ten leading clones hold around 2%. The sequencing input was blood. The receptors come from a human donor with ulcerative colitis or Crohn's disease, or a healthy co-twin of an affected twin (not recorded which).

The genes are TRBV4-1 and TRBJ2-7. Germline-derived CDR1 and CDR2 are MGHRA and YSYEKL. The CDR3 is 15 amino acids. CDR3 sequence reads: CASSQEAAASYEQYF.

The chain carries TRBV3-1 and TRBJ2-7; TCRdb reports TRBD1, a call that lacks DNA to check it against. There are 15 residues in the CDR3. Per the germline V gene, CDR1 is LGHDT and CDR2 is YNNKEL (reference sequence). CDR3 in amino acids: CASSPRHRGTDEQYF.

The chain recombines TRBV5-5 with TRBJ2-7; absent DNA, TCRdb's TRBD2 call cannot be checked. Germline CDR1 SGHKS, CDR2 YYEKEE (reference sequence). The length of the CDR3 is 16 residues. The CDR3 sequence: CASSLSLVTNSYEQYF.

The chain has TRBV5-1 and TRBJ1-6; TCRdb's D call, TRBD1, is unchecked because there is no DNA. The CDR3 length is 14 residues. CDR1 is SGHRS and CDR2 is YFSETQ in the germline V gene. The CDR3 is CASSLEEGVGPLHF.

This chain joins TRBV5-6 and TRBJ2-2; checking the TCRdb D call of TRBD1 is not possible without DNA. The CDR3 is 16 amino acids. The germline CDR1 and CDR2 sequences are SGHDT and YYEEEE. The CDR3 sequence: CASSLEGARNTGELFF.

The rearrangement joins TRBV4-1 to TRBJ1-1; TCRdb's D gene call, TRBD1, goes unchecked for lack of DNA. This CDR3 comprises 20 residues. Germline lookup yields CDR1 MGHRA and CDR2 YSYEKL. The CDR3 protein is CASSHFVRAASRGMNTEAFF.

CDR3 loop: CASRKGLAEGDHNEQFF. The chain combines TRBV10-2 with TRBJ2-1; there is no DNA to check the TCRdb D call of TRBD2. Germline CDR1 is WSHSY and CDR2 is SAAADI. This CDR3 has 17 residues.

V and J are TRBV18 and TRBJ1-1; TCRdb selects TRBD1, and the lack of DNA leaves this call unchecked. The CDR3 spans 14 residues. Germline V gene data show CDR1 as KGHSH and CDR2 as LQKENI. The CDR3 sequence is CASSQGSTLSEAFF.

The chain combines TRBV29-1 with TRBJ2-5. The germline CDR1 and CDR2 sequences are SQVTM and ANQGSEA. This CDR3 has 12 residues. The CDR3 protein is CSVWALQETQYF.

The CDR3: CASSQGQGAYNEQFF. The chain carries TRBV6-4 and TRBJ2-1; TCRdb designates TRBD1, a call that cannot be tested without DNA. This CDR3 region has 15 residues. CDR1 and CDR2 (germline): MRHNA, SNTAGT.

This chain connects TRBV12-3 or TRBV12-4 to TRBJ1-6. The CDR3 runs to 13 residues. CDR3 amino acids: CASSKSSNSPLHF.

V usage is TRBV2 and J usage is TRBJ2-5; the D call of TRBD2 rests on TCRdb alone, since no DNA is present to check it. The length of the CDR3 is 16 residues. The germline CDR1 and CDR2 sequences are SNHLY and FYNNEI. CDR3: CASSSGLAGMVETQYF.

The chain uses TRBV2 and TRBJ2-3; the TCRdb call, TRBD1, lacks DNA for checking. In germline, CDR1 is SNHLY, CDR2 FYNNEI. This CDR3 contains 16 residues. CDR3 sequence: CASSIGGHLSTDTQYF. Full variable domain (missing parts from reference TRBV2 and TRBJ2-3): EPEVTQTPSHQVTQMGQEVILRCVPISNHLYFYWYRQILGQKVEFLVSFYNNEISEKSEIFDDQFSVERPDGSNFTLKIRSTKLEDSAMYFCASSIGGHLSTDTQYFGPGTRLTVL.

The genes are TRBV20-1 and TRBJ2-7; TCRdb returns TRBD1, unconfirmable since there is no DNA. Looked up from germline, CDR1 is DFQATT and CDR2 is SNEGSKA (reference sequence). The CDR3 is 15 amino acids. The CDR3 reads CSATRDSQMAVEQYF.

V and J are TRBV12-3 or TRBV12-4 and TRBJ2-1; there is no DNA to check the TCRdb D call of TRBD2. The CDR3 spans 15 residues. The CDR3 sequence: CASSHTSGRYNEQFF.

The gene calls are TRBV7-2 and TRBJ2-3; absent DNA, TCRdb's TRBD2 call cannot be checked. Germline V gives CDR1 SGHTA, CDR2 FQGNSA. This CDR3 is built from 15 residues. CDR3 amino acids: CASSLESGEKDTQYF.

This chain connects TRBV11-2 to TRBJ2-1; absent DNA, TCRdb's TRBD2 call cannot be checked. The CDR3 is made up of 16 amino acids. CDR1 is SGHAT, CDR2 FQNNGV, per germline. Here the CDR3 reads CASSLYASGRAHEQFF.

This chain uses TRBV18 with TRBJ2-2; TCRdb selects TRBD2, and the lack of DNA leaves this call unchecked. CDR1 and CDR2 (germline): KGHSH, LQKENI. The CDR3 is made up of 16 amino acids. CDR3 amino acids: CASFKTLGQTTGELFF.

This chain joins TRBV29-1 and TRBJ2-1; TCRdb indicates TRBD1, and absent DNA this call remains unverified. The CDR3 is made up of 14 amino acids. CDR1 SQVTM and CDR2 ANQGSEA come from the germline V gene. The CDR3 sequence is CSVLPGMSYNEQFF.

V is TRBV12-3 or TRBV12-4 and J is TRBJ2-1; the D call of TRBD1 rests on TCRdb alone, since no DNA is present to check it. The CDR3 length is 14 residues. CDR3 residues: CASSSGTGVNEQFF.

The chain joins TRBV5-1 to TRBJ1-1; TCRdb calls TRBD1, which cannot be checked without DNA. This CDR3 region has 14 residues. The germline gives CDR1 SGHRS, CDR2 YFSETQ. CDR3 loop: CASSPGHRDGEAFF.

The chain couples TRBV20-1 to TRBJ1-6; TCRdb lists TRBD1, though no DNA is available to test this call. Looked up from germline, CDR1 is DFQATT and CDR2 is SNEGSKA (reference sequence). The CDR3 consists of 14 residues. The CDR3 reads CSAREDRGTSPLHF.

The chain has TRBV6-4 and TRBJ2-1; TCRdb picks TRBD2, but there is no DNA to check that call. Germline V CDR1 and CDR2: MRHNA, SNTAGT. This CDR3 has 16 residues. The CDR3 sequence is CASAATPLAGHNEQFF.

This chain connects TRBV28 to TRBJ2-7; TCRdb's D call of TRBD2 is untestable without DNA. From germline, CDR1 is MDHEN and CDR2 SYDVKM. This CDR3 is built from 13 residues. The CDR3 is CASRLAGIYEQYF. Full variable domain (missing parts from reference TRBV28 and TRBJ2-7): DVKVTQSSRYLVKRTGEKVFLECVQDMDHENMFWYRQDPGLGLRLIYFSYDVKMKEKGDIPEGYSVSREKKERFSLILESASTNQTSMYLCASRLAGIYEQYFGPGTRLTVT.

The V gene is TRBV29-1, the J gene TRBJ2-2; no DNA is available, so the TRBD1 call from TCRdb remains unchecked. The CDR3 loop spans 13 amino acids. The V gene's germline CDR1 is SQVTM and CDR2 ANQGSEA. CDR3 residues: CSVFTGPTGELFF.

The V gene is TRBV10-2, the J gene TRBJ2-1; TCRdb calls TRBD1, which cannot be checked without DNA. Germline V gives CDR1 WSHSY, CDR2 SAAADI. The CDR3 totals 17 residues. CDR3 in amino acids: CASSDRLSGTGANEQFF.

The chain links TRBV20-1 to TRBJ2-1. Germline lookup yields CDR1 DFQATT and CDR2 SNEGSKA (reference sequence). The CDR3 length is 11 residues. CDR3 protein: CSAEVYNEQFF.